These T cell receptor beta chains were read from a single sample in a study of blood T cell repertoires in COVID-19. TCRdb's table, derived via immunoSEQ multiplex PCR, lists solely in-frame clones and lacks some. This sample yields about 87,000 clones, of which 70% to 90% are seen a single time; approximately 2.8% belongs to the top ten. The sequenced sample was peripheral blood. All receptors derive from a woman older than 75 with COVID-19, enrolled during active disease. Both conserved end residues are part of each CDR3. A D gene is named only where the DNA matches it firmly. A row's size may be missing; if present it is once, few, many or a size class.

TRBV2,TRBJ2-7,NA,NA,TGTGCCAGCAGTCTTACCTACGAGCAGTACTTC,CASSLTYEQYF
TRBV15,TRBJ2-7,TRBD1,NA,TGTGCCACCAGCAAGGACCCGGGACAGGGTTTTTCCGAGCAGTACTTC,CATSKDPGQGFSEQYF
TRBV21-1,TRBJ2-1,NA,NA,TGTGCCAGCAGCAAAGGACCTAATCCGACTAGGGCAACCTACAATGAGCAGTTCTTC,CASSKGPNPTRATYNEQFF
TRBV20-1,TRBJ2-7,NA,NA,TGCAGTGCTAGTGGGGACAAATCCTACGAGCAGTACTTC,CSASGDKSYEQYF
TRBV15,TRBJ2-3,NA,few,TGTGCCACCAGCATACAGGGAGGGGCAGATACGCAGTATTTT,CATSIQGGADTQYF
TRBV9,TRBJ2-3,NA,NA,TGTGCCAGCAGCGTAGAAGGCTCGAGGGCACGCGTTACGCAGTATTTT,CASSVEGSRARVTQYF
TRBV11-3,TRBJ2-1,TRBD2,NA,TGTGCCAGCAGCTTAAACGGGGGGAGATACAATGAGCAGTTCTTC,CASSLNGGRYNEQFF
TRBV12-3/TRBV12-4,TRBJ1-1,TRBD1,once,TGTGCCAGCAGGGACAGGGGTACTGAAGCTTTCTTT,CASRDRGTEAFF
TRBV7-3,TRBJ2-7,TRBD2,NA,TGTGCCAGCAGCTTAGGGCCTAGCGGGAACTCCTACGAGCAGTACTTC,CASSLGPSGNSYEQYF
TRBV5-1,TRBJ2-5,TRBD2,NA,TGCGCCAGCAGCTTGGAGGCTAGCGGGAGCTTAACCCAGTACTTC,CASSLEASGSLTQYF
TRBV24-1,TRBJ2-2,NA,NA,TGTGCCACCAGTGATTCTTCGAACACCGGGGAGCTGTTTTTT,CATSDSSNTGELFF
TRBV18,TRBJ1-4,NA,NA,TGTGCCAGCTCACCAGGAGGTGGTGAAAAACTGTTTTTT,CASSPGGGEKLFF
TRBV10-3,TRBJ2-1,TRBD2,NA,TGTGCCACTCGGACTAGCGGGATCTACAATGAGCAGTTCTTC,CATRTSGIYNEQFF
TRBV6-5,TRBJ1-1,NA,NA,TGTGCCAGCACCCTGACAGGGAACACTGAAGCTTTCTTT,CASTLTGNTEAFF
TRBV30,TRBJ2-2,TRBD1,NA,TGTGCCTGGTTGGACAGGAGGAGCACCGGGGAGCTGTTTTTT,CAWLDRRSTGELFF
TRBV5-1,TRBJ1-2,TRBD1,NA,TGCGCCAGCAGCTTGGATTGGGGGACAGGTGGCTACACCTTC,CASSLDWGTGGYTF
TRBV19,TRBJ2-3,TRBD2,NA,TGTGCCAGTAGACCACTAGCGGGGGGGCTCACAGATACGCAGTATTTT,CASRPLAGGLTDTQYF
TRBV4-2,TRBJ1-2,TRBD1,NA,TGTGCCAGCAGCCAAACGACAGGGACCTATGGCTACACCTTC,CASSQTTGTYGYTF
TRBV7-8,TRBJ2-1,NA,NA,TGTGCCAGCAGCCAGCCCCCAGGGGTGTCCTCCTACAATGAGCAGTTCTTC,CASSQPPGVSSYNEQFF
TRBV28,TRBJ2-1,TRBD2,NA,TGTGCCAGCAGTGAACCGGGACTAGCGGACCAATACAATGAGCAGTTCTTC,CASSEPGLADQYNEQFF
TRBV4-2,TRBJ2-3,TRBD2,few,TGTGCCAGCAGCCAAGATCTAGCGGGAGGAAGAACGCAGTATTTT,CASSQDLAGGRTQYF
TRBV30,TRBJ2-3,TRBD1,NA,TGTGCCTTGACAGGGGGCGTCGGGGATGCAGATACGCAGTATTTT,CALTGGVGDADTQYF
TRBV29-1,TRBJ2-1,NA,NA,TGCAGCGTTGAAGAAAGGGGGGAGCAGTTCTTC,CSVEERGEQFF
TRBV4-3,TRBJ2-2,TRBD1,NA,TGCGCCAGCAGCCAAGAGACAGGGGGCTTCACCGGGGAGCTGTTTTTT,CASSQETGGFTGELFF
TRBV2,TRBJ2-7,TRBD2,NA,TGTGCCAGGCGTTGGCCGGGAGGGGACGAGCAGTACTTC,CARRWPGGDEQYF
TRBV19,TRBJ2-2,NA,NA,TGTGCCAGTAGTATAGACTTTAGCGGCGCCGGGGAGCTGTTTTTT,CASSIDFSGAGELFF
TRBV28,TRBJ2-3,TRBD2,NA,TGTGCCAGCAGTTCTAGCGGGGACACAGATACGCAGTATTTT,CASSSSGDTDTQYF
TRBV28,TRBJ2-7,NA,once,TGTGCCAGCAGTTCCTACAGGGTCCACGAGCAGTACTTC,CASSSYRVHEQYF
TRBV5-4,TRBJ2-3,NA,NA,TGTGCCAGCAGCGCCAGTTCAGATACGCAGTATTTT,CASSASSDTQYF
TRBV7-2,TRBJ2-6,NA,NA,TGTGCCAGCAGCTTTCGGTCTGGGGCCAACGTCCTGACTTTC,CASSFRSGANVLTF
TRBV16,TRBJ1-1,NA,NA,TGTGCCAGCAGCCTCCGGATGCTGTTGGGGGGAAACACTGAAGCTTTCTTT,CASSLRMLLGGNTEAFF
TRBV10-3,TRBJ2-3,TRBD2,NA,TGTGCCATCAGTGCTATTCCGGGACTAGCGGGGGGCACAGATACGCAGTATTTT,CAISAIPGLAGGTDTQYF
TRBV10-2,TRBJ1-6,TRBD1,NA,TGCGCCAGCAGAATAACAGGGGACGGGAATTCACCCCTCCACTTT,CASRITGDGNSPLHF
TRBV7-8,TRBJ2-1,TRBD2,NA,TGTGCCAGCAGCTTCGGATTAGCGGGAGGGGATGAGCAGTTCTTC,CASSFGLAGGDEQFF
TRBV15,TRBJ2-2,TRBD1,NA,TGTGCCACCAGCAGAGATCCAGGGGGCTTCACCGGGGAGCTGTTTTTT,CATSRDPGGFTGELFF
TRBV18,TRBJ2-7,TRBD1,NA,TGTGCCAGCTCACCATTGGGGAAGACAGGGGGAACCCAGGGCTCCTACGAGCAGTACTTC,CASSPLGKTGGTQGSYEQYF
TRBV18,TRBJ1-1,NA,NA,TGTGCCAGCTCACCAGGACAGGAAGCTTTCTTT,CASSPGQEAFF
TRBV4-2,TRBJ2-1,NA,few,TGTGCCAGCAGTCGCCTCGGGGAAGACAATGAGCAGTTCTTC,CASSRLGEDNEQFF
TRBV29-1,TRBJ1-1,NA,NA,TGCAGCGTTGTACAGGGTGTTACGAACACTGAAGCTTTCTTT,CSVVQGVTNTEAFF
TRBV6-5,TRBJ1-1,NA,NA,TGTGCCAGCAGTTACTCGGCCCAGCACAGGGCGACTCGAGCTTTCTTT,CASSYSAQHRATRAFF
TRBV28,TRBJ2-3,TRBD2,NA,TGTGCCAGCAGAGAAGGGACGAAGCGGGAGGGCAGAACAGATACGCAGTATTTT,CASREGTKREGRTDTQYF
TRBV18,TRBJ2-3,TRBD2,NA,TGTGCCAGCTCACCAAACCCGGGAGGGGTCACAGATACGCAGTATTTT,CASSPNPGGVTDTQYF
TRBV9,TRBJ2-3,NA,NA,TGTGCCAGCAGCGTAGTGGGGGCGGGAGATACGCAGTATTTT,CASSVVGAGDTQYF
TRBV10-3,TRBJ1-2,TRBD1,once,TGTGCCATCAGTGCCGGGACAGGGGGCCGATTTGACTATGGCTACACCTTC,CAISAGTGGRFDYGYTF
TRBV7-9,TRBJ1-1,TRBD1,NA,TGTGCCAGCAGTTTCTACAGGGGTCTCTCTCCGTGGAACACTGAAGCTTTCTTT,CASSFYRGLSPWNTEAFF
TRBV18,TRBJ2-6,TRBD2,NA,TGTGCCAGCTCACCAGGAGCGGGGACTGGGGCCAACGTCCTGACTTTC,CASSPGAGTGANVLTF
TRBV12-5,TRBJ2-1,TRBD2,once,TGTGCTAGTGGTTGGCGGGGGGGCTCCTACAATGAGCAGTTCTTC,CASGWRGGSYNEQFF
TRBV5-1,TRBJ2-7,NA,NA,TGCGCCAGCAGCTTGGTGAGCGGGCCAGGAGCCTACGAGCAGTACTTC,CASSLVSGPGAYEQYF
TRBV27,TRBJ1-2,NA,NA,TGTGCCAGCAGCCAACAGGAAAACTATGGCTACACCTTC,CASSQQENYGYTF
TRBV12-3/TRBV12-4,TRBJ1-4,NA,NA,TGTGCCAGCAGCCAGCGCGAAAAACTGTTTTTT,CASSQREKLFF
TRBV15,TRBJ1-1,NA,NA,TGTGCCACCAGCAGAGTCGGGGTCGACGCTGAAGCTTTCTTT,CATSRVGVDAEAFF
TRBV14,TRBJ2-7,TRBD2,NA,TGTGCCAGCAGCCAAACAGCGGGAGTGCCACCCTACGAGCAGTACTTC,CASSQTAGVPPYEQYF
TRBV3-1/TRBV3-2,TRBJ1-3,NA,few,TGTGCCAGCAGCCAGGGGCAATACTCTGGAAACACCATATATTTT,CASSQGQYSGNTIYF
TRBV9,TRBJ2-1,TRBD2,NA,TGTGCCAGCAGCGTAGCTGGGTCGGGGGGTTACAATGAGCAGTTCTTC,CASSVAGSGGYNEQFF
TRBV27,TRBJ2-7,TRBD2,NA,TGTGCCAGCACTCTAGCGGGAGGGAACGAGCAGTACTTC,CASTLAGGNEQYF
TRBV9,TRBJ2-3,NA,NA,TGTGCCAGCAGCCCGGGATCGGGAGTGCGCACAGATACGCAGTATTTT,CASSPGSGVRTDTQYF
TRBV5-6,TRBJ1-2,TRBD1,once,TGTGCCAGCAGCATTTTAGGACAGGGTTTTGATGGCTACACCTTC,CASSILGQGFDGYTF